Given below is one TCR beta chain in context. Antigen unknown. The data belong to a study of T cells after yellow fever vaccination. General study findings and limits: Weaker in magnitude, the secondary response showed a faster peak on day 5 versus 15. Few clonotypes appeared in both CD4 and CD8 compartments.

This CDR3 is built from 13 residues. CDR1 KGHSH and CDR2 LQKENI come from the germline V gene. V gave up 1 base and J gave up 8 bases, with 11 bases separating them. The study made its TCR cDNA through 5'RACE template switching. That step introduced a universal primer site along with UMIs. In TCRdb, the 5' RACE reads were re-called with MiXCR into one record per CDR3 protein. The table lists 250,000 to 400,000 distinct CDR3 sequences, over 4% of them singletons. The chain combines TRBV18 with TRBJ1-2; D remains unclear. The material was PBMCs, obtained 5 days after the yellow fever booster vaccination. This clonotype originated in a man younger than 30 who received the YFV17D yellow fever vaccine. The CDR3: CASSPRISTGYTF. The CDR3, as DNA: TGTGCCAGCTCACCACGAATATCGACAGGCTACACCTTC.